The 14 T cell receptor beta chains in this list originate from one sample, sequenced in a study of blood T cell repertoires in COVID-19. Method: immunoSEQ multiplex PCR; TCRdb's copy keeps in-frame clones and lacks some. The table has some 90,000 clones, 72% seen once. Material for sequencing was peripheral blood. Receptor source: a woman aged 55 to 70 in a cohort sampled during active or convalescent COVID-19.

This clone was counted a few times. The gene calls are TRBV7-8 and TRBJ2-2, with 8 bases that match TRBD2. Losses at the gene ends were 2 bases for V and 5 bases for J; bases not matched to a gene: 4. Germline CDR1 SGHVS, CDR2 FQNEAQ. The CDR3 length is 15 residues. The CDR3 region has the DNA TGTGCCAGCAGCTTACCCAGCGGGGGAACCGGGGAGCTGTTTTTT. Encoded protein: CASSLPSGGTGELFF.

As DNA, the CDR3 is TGTGCCAGCAGCAATCGAATAGGGGGGGCCCTCACAGATACGCAGTATTTT. It specifies CASSNRIGGALTDTQYF. The V gene is TRBV7-2, the J gene TRBJ2-3, with a tentative D call TRBD2 (7 bases). CDR3 size: 17 residues. CDR1 SGHTA and CDR2 FQGNSA come from the germline V gene. V dropped 5 bases and J dropped 2 bases, with 20 bases sitting between them. The complete variable domain, with remaining parts taken from reference TRBV7-2 and TRBJ2-3, reads GAGVSQSPSNKVTEKGKDVELRCDPISGHTALYWYRQSLGQGLEFLIYFQGNSAPDKSGLPSDRFSAERTGGSVSTLTIQRTQQEDSAVYLCASSNRIGGALTDTQYFGPGTRLTVL.

The CDR3, as DNA: TGCGCCAGCAGCTTGAGTCTAGCGGGGGGCCCACCGAACACCGGGGAGCTGTTTTTT. Protein sequence: CASSLSLAGGPPNTGELFF. The rearrangement joins TRBV5-1 to TRBJ2-2; the match to TRBD2 covers 11 bases. The V and J ends lost 1 base and 0 bases, in that order; junction bases with no gene match: 8. Germline V gene sequence: CDR1 SGHRS, CDR2 YFSETQ. There are 19 residues in the CDR3.

The rearrangement uses TRBV15 and TRBJ2-2; 9 nucleotides line up with TRBD1. The CDR3 runs 16 residues. The V segment lost 4 bases and the J segment 3 bases; nucleotides outside the gene matches: 6. CDR1 and CDR2 from the germline V gene are LNHNV and YYDKDF (reference sequence). The CDR3 sequence is CATSINRGLYTGELFF. CDR3 sequence (DNA): TGTGCCACCAGCATTAACAGGGGGCTATACACCGGGGAGCTGTTTTTT.

The chain uses TRBV3-1 (or the pseudogene TRBV3-2) and TRBJ2-5; TRBD1 might be the D (5 bases). This CDR3 is 16 amino acids long. V lost 1 base to trimming and J lost 2 bases, with 14 bases between them. The germline V gene has CDR1 LGHDT and CDR2 YNNKEL (reference sequence). This chain's CDR3 is CASSQVKGSVQETQYF. CDR3 DNA: TGTGCCAGCAGCCAAGTTAAGGGGTCGGTTCAAGAGACCCAGTACTTC.

The chain recombines TRBV19 with TRBJ1-2; the D is unclear. The germline CDR1 and CDR2 sequences are LNHDA and SQIVND (reference sequence). Trimming removed 3 bases from V and 4 bases from J, with 9 bases in between. The CDR3 has 13 amino acids. The CDR3 nucleotides are TGTGCCAGTAGTATGGAGGTCTTCTATGGCTACACCTTC. Amino acids: CASSMEVFYGYTF.

The chain couples TRBV10-3 to TRBJ1-1, with 9 bases aligning to TRBD1. The CDR3 covers 14 residues. Germline CDR1 ENHRY, CDR2 SYGVKD. After removal of 9 bases from V and 4 bases from J, the junction contained 9 bases not matched to a gene. CDR3 amino acids: CAIRPGQGGTEAFF. In nucleotides, the CDR3 is TGTGCCATAAGACCGGGACAGGGAGGCACTGAAGCTTTCTTT.

The J gene is TRBJ2-3, the V gene TRBV4-1; TRBD2 matches at 7 bases. The V gene's germline CDR1 is MGHRA and CDR2 YSYEKL. Trimming cost V 7 bases and J 10 bases; bases outside gene matches: 14. The CDR3 has 14 residues. The CDR3 reads CASNMQESGVAQYF. The DNA of the CDR3 is TGCGCCAGCAATATGCAAGAAAGCGGGGTAGCGCAGTATTTT.

The V gene is TRBV7-6, the J gene TRBJ2-1; D is uncertain. The CDR3 is 13 amino acids. CDR1 is SGHVS, CDR2 FNYEAQ, per germline. V lost 3 bases and J 8 bases, leaving 11 bases between the germline ends. CDR3 in amino acids: CASSLMRLDEQFF. CDR3 nucleotide sequence: TGTGCCAGCAGCTTGATGAGACTGGATGAGCAGTTCTTC.

The CDR3 coding sequence is TGCAGTGCTAAGAACAGTGAAAAACTGTTTTTT. This sequence encodes CSAKNSEKLFF. This chain uses TRBV20-1 with TRBJ1-4; no firm D call. V lost 4 bases, J lost 7 bases, and 7 bases lay in between. CDR1 is DFQATT and CDR2 is SNEGSKA in the germline V gene (reference sequence). CDR3 length: 11 amino acids.

The chain uses TRBV5-5 and TRBJ2-3, with TRBD2 matching 9 bases. Trimming took 4 bases from V and 6 from J; bases not matched to a gene: 12. Germline CDR1 and CDR2: SGHKS and YYEKEE (reference sequence). The CDR3 length is 16 residues. The CDR3 DNA reads TGTGCCAGCAGCCTGGCGATGGCGGGGGGGTTTGATACGCAGTATTTT. This sequence encodes CASSLAMAGGFDTQYF.

The rearrangement links TRBV9 to TRBJ2-3, with a tentative D call TRBD2 (6 bases). Germline V lookup: CDR1 SGDLS, CDR2 YYNGEE. Trimming stripped 4 bases from V and 2 bases from J, with 20 bases between. This CDR3 has 17 residues. The CDR3 bases are TGTGCCAGCAGCTGGGGGGTCTCAGCGGGCCTCACAGATACGCAGTATTTT. Translating it yields CASSWGVSAGLTDTQYF.

The chain couples TRBV5-4 to TRBJ1-1; the D gene is possibly TRBD1 (5 bases). CDR3 length: 16 amino acids. Trimming removed 0 bases at V and 6 bases at J, with 18 bases between. Germline lookup yields CDR1 SGHNT and CDR2 YYREEE (reference sequence). CDR3 loop: CASSLGSSLGAPEAFF. In DNA, the CDR3 is TGTGCCAGCAGCTTGGGATCTTCGCTAGGGGCTCCTGAAGCTTTCTTT.

The chain joins TRBV2 to TRBJ2-5; 10 bases align to TRBD2. The CDR3 is made up of 15 amino acids. The ends lost 6 bases at V and 1 base at J; junction bases unmatched: 5. Germline lookup yields CDR1 SNHLY and CDR2 FYNNEI. The CDR3 bases are TGTGCCAGCAGACTAGCGGGGTTACTCCAAGAGACCCAGTACTTC. Translating it yields CASRLAGLLQETQYF.